A single sample gave rise to the 10 T cell receptor beta chains below, sequenced in a study of blood T cell repertoires in COVID-19. Sequencing used immunoSEQ multiplex PCR; TCRdb keeps in-frame clones, though not all of them. Here the sample spans 300,000 to 350,000 clones, around 90% being singletons. The source material was peripheral blood. The receptors derive from a woman between 25 and 40 years old with COVID-19, enrolled during active disease.

The V and J genes are TRBV24-1 and TRBJ2-1, with 7 bases fitting TRBD2. Germline CDR1 KGHDR, CDR2 SFDVKD. The CDR3 runs 15 residues. After removal of 3 bases from V and 8 bases from J, the junction contained 9 bases not matched to a gene. CDR3 bases: TGTGCCACCAGTGATCCGCGGGGGAGTCTGTATGAGCAGTTCTTC. Protein sequence: CATSDPRGSLYEQFF.

This chain connects TRBV5-1 to TRBJ1-1; no clear D. Trimming took off 1 base at V and 1 base at J, with 5 bases between the two ends. The CDR3 is made up of 13 amino acids. CDR1 SGHRS and CDR2 YFSETQ come from the germline V gene. The chain's CDR3 is CASSLKANTEAFF. CDR3 bases: TGCGCCAGCAGCTTGAAAGCGAACACTGAAGCTTTCTTT.

The chain uses TRBV11-2 and TRBJ2-3; 7 bases align to TRBD2. The CDR3 consists of 15 residues. Trimming at V came to 5 bases and at J to 3 bases, leaving 8 bases not matched to a gene. Germline lookup yields CDR1 SGHAT and CDR2 FQNNGV. CDR3 coding DNA: TGTGCCAGCAGCGAGTGGGGTAGCGGGACAGATACGCAGTATTTT. It encodes CASSEWGSGTDTQYF.

In this sample, this clone turned up once. The CDR3 nucleotides are TGCGCCAGCAGCGCCGGGACAGGGGGGGAAGAGACCCAGTACTTC. It encodes CASSAGTGGEETQYF. This sequence joins TRBV5-1 and TRBJ2-5; 11 bases line up with TRBD1. The CDR3 spans 15 residues. J gave up 3 bases and V 4 bases, and 5 bases lay outside the gene matches. Per the germline V gene, CDR1 is SGHRS and CDR2 is YFSETQ.

This clone was detected only once. The chain recombines TRBV28 with TRBJ1-4; unclear D gene. The CDR3 is 15 residues long. Germline V CDR1 and CDR2: MDHEN, SYDVKM. V shed 1 base and J shed 3 bases, with 9 bases lying between them. The DNA of the CDR3 is TGTGCCAGCAGTTTATATAGGGAGTCTAATGAAAAACTGTTTTTT. Protein product: CASSLYRESNEKLFF. Variable domain in full (rest from reference TRBV28 and TRBJ1-4): DVKVTQSSRYLVKRTGEKVFLECVQDMDHENMFWYRQDPGLGLRLIYFSYDVKMKEKGDIPEGYSVSREKKERFSLILESASTNQTSMYLCASSLYRESNEKLFFGSGTQLSVL.

The gene calls are TRBV28 and TRBJ2-1; 8 positions match TRBD2. The CDR3 has 15 amino acids. V trimming: 6 bases; J trimming: 7 bases; junction bases outside the gene matches: 11. Per the germline V gene, CDR1 is MDHEN and CDR2 is SYDVKM. The CDR3 DNA is TGTGCCAGCAGCCCACTAGCGGAGCCGGGGAATGAGCAGTTCTTC. This translates into CASSPLAEPGNEQFF.

The chain couples TRBV6-2 or TRBV6-3 to TRBJ1-1; D remains unclear. The CDR3 runs 13 residues. Trimming pared 2 bases from V and 5 bases from J, leaving 9 bases between. Germline CDR1 and CDR2: MNHEY and SVGEGT. CDR3 loop: CASSYHTGTEAFF. For the CDR3, the DNA is TGTGCCAGCAGTTACCACACCGGGACTGAAGCTTTCTTT.

As regards this clone: Mismatch with germline at one junction end may stem from a read error. This chain uses TRBV6-5 with TRBJ2-7, with TRBD2 matching 10 bases. The CDR3 runs to 13 residues. Germline CDR1 and CDR2: MNHEY and SVGAGI. CDR3 nucleotides: TGTGCCAGCGATCTAGCGGGAGTCTACGAGCAGTATTTC. Amino acid sequence: CASDLAGVYEQYF.

The rearrangement uses TRBV28 and TRBJ1-5, with 8 bases that match TRBD1. The junction had 3 bases not matched to a gene; V was cut back by 2 bases and J by 3 bases. CDR1 MDHEN and CDR2 SYDVKM come from the germline V gene. This CDR3 has 15 residues. CDR3 sequence reads: CASSLTGGDNQPQHF. CDR3 in DNA: TGTGCCAGCAGTTTAACAGGGGGGGACAATCAGCCCCAGCATTTT.

The chain employs TRBV7-2 and TRBJ2-1; 11 bases align to TRBD1. CDR1 and CDR2 (germline): SGHTA, FQGNSA. V shed 6 bases, J shed 8 bases, and the junction held 6 bases outside the gene matches. The CDR3 loop spans 14 amino acids. In DNA form, the CDR3 reads TGTGCCAGCAGTTCGGACAGGGGGCTCGATGAGCAGTTCTTC. This encodes CASSSDRGLDEQFF.